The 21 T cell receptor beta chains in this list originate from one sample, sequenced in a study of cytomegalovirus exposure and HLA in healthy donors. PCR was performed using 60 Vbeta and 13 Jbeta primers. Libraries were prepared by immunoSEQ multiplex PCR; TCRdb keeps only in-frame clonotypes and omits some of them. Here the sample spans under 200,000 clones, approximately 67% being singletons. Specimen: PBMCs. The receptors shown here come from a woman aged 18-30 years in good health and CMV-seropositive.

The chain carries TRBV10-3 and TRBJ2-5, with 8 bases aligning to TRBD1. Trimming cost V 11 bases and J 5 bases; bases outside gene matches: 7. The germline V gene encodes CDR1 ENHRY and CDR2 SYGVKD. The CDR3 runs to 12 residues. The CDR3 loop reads CASQGARETQYF. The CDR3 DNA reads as TGTGCCTCTCAGGGGGCCCGGGAGACCCAGTACTTC.

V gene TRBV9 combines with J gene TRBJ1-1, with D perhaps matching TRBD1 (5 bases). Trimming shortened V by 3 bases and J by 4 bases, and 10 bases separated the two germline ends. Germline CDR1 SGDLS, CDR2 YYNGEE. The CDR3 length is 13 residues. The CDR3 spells CASSAGISTEAFF. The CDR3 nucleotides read TGTGCCAGCAGCGCAGGGATTAGCACTGAAGCTTTCTTT.

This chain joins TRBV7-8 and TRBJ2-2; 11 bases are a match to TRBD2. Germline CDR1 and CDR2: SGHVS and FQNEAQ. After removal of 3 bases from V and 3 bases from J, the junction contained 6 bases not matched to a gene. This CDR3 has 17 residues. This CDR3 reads CASSLGTSGGYTGELFF. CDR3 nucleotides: TGTGCCAGCAGCTTGGGCACTAGCGGGGGTTACACCGGGGAGCTGTTTTTT.

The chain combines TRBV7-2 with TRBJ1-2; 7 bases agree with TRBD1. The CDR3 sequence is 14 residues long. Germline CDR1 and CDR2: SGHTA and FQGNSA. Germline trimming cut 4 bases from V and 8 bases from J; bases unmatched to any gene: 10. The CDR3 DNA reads TGTGCCAGCAGCTCAGGACAGGCCGCACGCGGCTACACCTTC. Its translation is CASSSGQAARGYTF.

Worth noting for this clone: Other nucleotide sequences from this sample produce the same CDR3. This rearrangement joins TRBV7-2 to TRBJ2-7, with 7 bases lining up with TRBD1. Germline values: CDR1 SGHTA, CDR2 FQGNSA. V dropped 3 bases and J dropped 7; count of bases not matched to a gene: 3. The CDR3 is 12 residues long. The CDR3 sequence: CASSLRGREQYF. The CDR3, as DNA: TGTGCCAGCAGCTTGAGGGGGCGGGAGCAGTACTTC.

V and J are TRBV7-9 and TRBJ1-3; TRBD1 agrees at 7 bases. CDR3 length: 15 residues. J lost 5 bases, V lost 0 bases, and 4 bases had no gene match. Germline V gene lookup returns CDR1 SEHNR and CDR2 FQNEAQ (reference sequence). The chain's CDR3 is CASSLAGQARNTIYF. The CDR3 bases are TGTGCCAGCAGCTTAGCCGGACAGGCCCGAAACACCATATATTTT.

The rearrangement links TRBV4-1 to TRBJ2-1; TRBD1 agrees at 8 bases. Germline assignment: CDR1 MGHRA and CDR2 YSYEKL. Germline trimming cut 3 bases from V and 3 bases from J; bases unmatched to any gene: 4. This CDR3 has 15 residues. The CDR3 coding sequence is TGCGCCAGCAGCCAGCCTGGACAGGGCTACAATGAGCAGTTCTTC. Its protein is CASSQPGQGYNEQFF.

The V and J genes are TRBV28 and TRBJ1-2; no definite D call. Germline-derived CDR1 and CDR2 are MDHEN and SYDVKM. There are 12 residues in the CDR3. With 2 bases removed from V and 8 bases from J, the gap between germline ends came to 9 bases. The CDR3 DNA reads TGTGCCAGCAGTTTAGGTTTGGAGGGCTACACCTTC. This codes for CASSLGLEGYTF.

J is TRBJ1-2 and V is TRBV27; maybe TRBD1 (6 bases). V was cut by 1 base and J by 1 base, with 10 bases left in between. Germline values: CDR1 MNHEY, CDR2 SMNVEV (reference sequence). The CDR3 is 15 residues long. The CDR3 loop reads CASSLFQGFNYGYTF. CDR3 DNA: TGTGCCAGCAGTTTATTCCAGGGGTTTAACTATGGCTACACCTTC.

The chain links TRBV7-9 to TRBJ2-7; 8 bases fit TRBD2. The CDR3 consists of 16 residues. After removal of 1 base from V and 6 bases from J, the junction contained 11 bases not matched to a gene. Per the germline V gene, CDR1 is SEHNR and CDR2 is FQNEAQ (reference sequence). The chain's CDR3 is CASSLVLREVLGEQYF. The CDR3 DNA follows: TGTGCCAGCAGCTTAGTTTTGCGGGAGGTATTGGGCGAGCAGTACTTC.

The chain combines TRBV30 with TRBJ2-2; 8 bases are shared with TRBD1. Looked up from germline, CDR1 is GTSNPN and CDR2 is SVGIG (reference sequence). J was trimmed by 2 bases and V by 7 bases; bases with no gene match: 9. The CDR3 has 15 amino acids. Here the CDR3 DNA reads TGTGCCTACATAACCGGGACAGGTAACACCGGGGAGCTGTTTTTT. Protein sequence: CAYITGTGNTGELFF. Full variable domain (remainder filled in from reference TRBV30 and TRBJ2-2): SQTIHQWPATLVQPVGSPLSLECTVEGTSNPNLYWYRQAAGRGLQLLFYSVGIGQISSEVPQNLSASRPQDRQFILSSKKLLLSDSGFYLCAYITGTGNTGELFFGEGSRLTVL.

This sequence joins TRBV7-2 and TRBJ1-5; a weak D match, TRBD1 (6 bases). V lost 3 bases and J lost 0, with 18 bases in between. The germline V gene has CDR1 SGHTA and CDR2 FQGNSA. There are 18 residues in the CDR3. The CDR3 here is CASSFVQGSSRSNQPQHF. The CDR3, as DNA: TGTGCCAGCAGCTTTGTGCAGGGGTCCTCGCGTAGCAATCAGCCCCAGCATTTT.

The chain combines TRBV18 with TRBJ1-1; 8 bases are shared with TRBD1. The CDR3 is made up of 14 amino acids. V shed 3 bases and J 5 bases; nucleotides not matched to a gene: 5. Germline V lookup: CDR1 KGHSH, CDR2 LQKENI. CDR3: CASSPDRVRTEAFF. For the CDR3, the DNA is TGTGCCAGCTCACCGGACAGGGTGAGAACTGAAGCTTTCTTT. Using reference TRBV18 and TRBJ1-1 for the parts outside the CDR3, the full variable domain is NAGVMQNPRHLVRRRGQEARLRCSPMKGHSHVYWYRQLPEEGLKFMVYLQKENIIDESGMPKERFSAEFPKEGPSILRIQQVVRGDSAAYFCASSPDRVRTEAFFGQGTRLTVV.

CDR3 sequence: CASSPRGTGDEKLFF. The CDR3 bases are TGTGCCAGCAGTCCTAGGGGGACAGGGGATGAAAAACTGTTTTTT. The chain employs TRBV2 and TRBJ1-4; 10 bases are shared with TRBD1. V gave up 5 bases and J gave up 6 bases; unmatched junction bases: 6. Germline V gene lookup returns CDR1 SNHLY and CDR2 FYNNEI. This CDR3 region has 15 residues.

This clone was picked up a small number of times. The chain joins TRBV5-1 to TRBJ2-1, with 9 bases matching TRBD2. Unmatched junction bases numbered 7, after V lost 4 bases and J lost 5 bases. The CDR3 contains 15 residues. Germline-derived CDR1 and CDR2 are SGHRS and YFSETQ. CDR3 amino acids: CASSPLAGKHNEQFF. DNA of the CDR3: TGCGCCAGCAGCCCTCTAGCGGGGAAGCACAATGAGCAGTTCTTC.

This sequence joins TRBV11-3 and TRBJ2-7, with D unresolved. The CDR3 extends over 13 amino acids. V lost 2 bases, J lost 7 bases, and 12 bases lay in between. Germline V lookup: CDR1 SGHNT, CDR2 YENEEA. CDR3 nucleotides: TGTGCCAGCAGCTTAAACTATGGAACGGAGCAGTACTTC. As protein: CASSLNYGTEQYF.

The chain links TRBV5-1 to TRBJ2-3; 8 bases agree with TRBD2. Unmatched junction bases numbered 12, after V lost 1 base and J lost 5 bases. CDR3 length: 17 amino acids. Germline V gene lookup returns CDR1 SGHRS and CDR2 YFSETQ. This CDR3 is CASSLRATSGSRDTQYF. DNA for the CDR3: TGCGCCAGCAGCTTGAGGGCCACGAGCGGGAGTAGAGATACGCAGTATTTT.

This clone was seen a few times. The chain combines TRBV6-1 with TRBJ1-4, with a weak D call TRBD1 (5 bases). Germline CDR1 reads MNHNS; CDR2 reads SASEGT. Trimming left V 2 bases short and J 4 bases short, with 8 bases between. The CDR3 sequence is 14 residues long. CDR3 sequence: CASSETQVNEKLFF. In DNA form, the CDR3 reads TGTGCCAGCAGTGAAACACAGGTTAATGAAAAACTGTTTTTT.

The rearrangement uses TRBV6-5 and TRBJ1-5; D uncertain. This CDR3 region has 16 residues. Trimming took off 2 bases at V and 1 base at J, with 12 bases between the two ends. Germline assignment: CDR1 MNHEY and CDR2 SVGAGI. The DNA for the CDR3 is TGTGCCAGCAGTTACGGGAAAGGAGGCAGCAATCAGCCCCAGCATTTT. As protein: CASSYGKGGSNQPQHF.

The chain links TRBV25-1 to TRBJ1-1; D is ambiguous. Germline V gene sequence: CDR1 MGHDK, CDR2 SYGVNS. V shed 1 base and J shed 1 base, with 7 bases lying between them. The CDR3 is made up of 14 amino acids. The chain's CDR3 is CASSEFRTNTEAFF. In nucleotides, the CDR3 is TGTGCCAGCAGTGAATTCAGAACGAACACTGAAGCTTTCTTT.

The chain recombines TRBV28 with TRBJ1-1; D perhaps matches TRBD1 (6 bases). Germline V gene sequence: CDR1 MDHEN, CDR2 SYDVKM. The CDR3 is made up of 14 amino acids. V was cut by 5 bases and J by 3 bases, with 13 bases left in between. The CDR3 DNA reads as TGTGCCAGCAGTCCGACAGGCTTAGACACTGAAGCTTTCTTT. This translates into CASSPTGLDTEAFF.